These 23 T cell receptor beta chains were all obtained from the same sample, sequenced in a study of blood T cell repertoires in COVID-19. Libraries were prepared by immunoSEQ multiplex PCR; TCRdb keeps only in-frame clonotypes and omits some of them. The sample yields about 240,000 clones, roughly 82% seen once. Input material: peripheral blood. The receptors here all came from a woman aged 70-85 years with acute or convalescent COVID-19.

This clone has just one count. The V gene is TRBV3-1 (or the pseudogene TRBV3-2), the J gene TRBJ1-1; unclear D gene. Germline V lookup: CDR1 LGHDT, CDR2 YNNKEL (reference sequence). The CDR3 is 13 residues long. V gave up 0 bases and J gave up 10 bases, with 12 bases separating them. The CDR3 region has the DNA TGTGCCAGCAGCCAAGAGAGGCTCACGGGAGCTTTCTTT. Amino acids: CASSQERLTGAFF.

This chain connects TRBV6-5 to TRBJ1-1, with TRBD1 matching 9 bases. This CDR3 comprises 15 residues. CDR1 is MNHEY and CDR2 is SVGAGI in the germline V gene. J was trimmed by 0 bases and V by 7 bases; bases with no gene match: 6. The CDR3 DNA follows: TGTGCCAGCAAGACACAGGGGGCGGTGAACACTGAAGCTTTCTTT. Protein sequence: CASKTQGAVNTEAFF.

This chain links TRBV9 with TRBJ1-3, with 8 bases lining up with TRBD1. Germline V gene lookup returns CDR1 SGDLS and CDR2 YYNGEE. The CDR3 totals 14 residues. J was trimmed by 4 bases and V by 4 bases; bases with no gene match: 4. Written as DNA, the CDR3 is TGTGCCAGCAGCAAACGGACAGGGGGAAACACCATATATTTT. It specifies CASSKRTGGNTIYF.

The V gene is TRBV27, the J gene TRBJ1-5; 7 bases line up with TRBD1. Germline V lookup: CDR1 MNHEY, CDR2 SMNVEV (reference sequence). With 2 bases clipped from V and 7 bases from J, the junction kept 11 bases outside the gene matches. The CDR3 is made up of 16 amino acids. The CDR3 loop is CASSLKGAQLGQPQHF. For the CDR3, the DNA is TGTGCCAGCAGTTTAAAGGGGGCGCAGCTCGGGCAGCCCCAGCATTTT.

This clone was detected once. The chain is built from TRBV5-4 and TRBJ2-5; 7 nucleotides line up with TRBD2. Germline-derived CDR1 and CDR2 are SGHNT and YYREEE (reference sequence). The CDR3 runs to 17 residues. The ends lost 3 bases at V and 2 bases at J; junction bases unmatched: 13. The CDR3 loop reads CASSSGVAAGPQETQYF. The CDR3 nucleotides are TGTGCCAGCAGCTCTGGAGTGGCAGCGGGGCCTCAAGAGACCCAGTACTTC.

V is TRBV14 and J is TRBJ1-1, with a weak D call TRBD1 (6 bases). With 4 bases removed from V and 3 bases from J, the gap between germline ends came to 15 bases. The germline gives CDR1 SGHDN, CDR2 FVKESK. There are 15 residues in the CDR3. As DNA, the CDR3 is TGTGCCAGCAGCCCGTTGGCCGAGGGGGACACTGAAGCTTTCTTT. Encoded protein: CASSPLAEGDTEAFF.

The V gene is TRBV28, the J gene TRBJ1-5; the match to TRBD1 covers 12 bases. Germline trimming cut 6 bases from V and 7 bases from J; bases unmatched to any gene: 7. The germline V gene encodes CDR1 MDHEN and CDR2 SYDVKM. CDR3 length: 15 amino acids. The CDR3 DNA is TGTGCCAGCAGGGGGACAGGGGGCCCGGGGCAGCCCCAGCATTTT. Translation gives CASRGTGGPGQPQHF.

This chain links TRBV21-1 with TRBJ1-6. TRBV21-1 is noted as a pseudogene. The CDR3 length is 11 residues. CDR3 sequence (DNA): TGTGCCATCGTGTATAATTCACCCCTCCACTTT. Translation gives CAIVYNSPLHF.

The chain joins TRBV7-8 to TRBJ1-1, with 7 bases that match TRBD1. The CDR3 consists of 15 residues. Germline CDR1 and CDR2: SGHVS and FQNEAQ. J was trimmed by 1 base and V by 4 bases; bases with no gene match: 6. CDR3 in amino acids: CASSYRGGENTEAFF. The CDR3 DNA reads as TGTGCCAGCAGCTACAGGGGCGGGGAGAACACTGAAGCTTTCTTT.

Written as DNA, the CDR3 is TGCGCCAGCAGTCTCGACAGGGGTGGATACGAGCAGTACTTC. This translates into CASSLDRGGYEQYF. This chain joins TRBV5-1 and TRBJ2-7, with 8 positions matching TRBD1. CDR3 length: 14 residues. The germline V gene has CDR1 SGHRS and CDR2 YFSETQ. The ends lost 5 bases at V and 4 bases at J; junction bases unmatched: 8. Drawing the rest from reference TRBV5-1 and TRBJ2-7, the complete variable domain is KAGVTQTPRYLIKTRGQQVTLSCSPISGHRSVSWYQQTPGQGLQFLFEYFSETQRNKGNFPGRFSGRQFSNSRSEMNVSTLELGDSALYLCASSLDRGGYEQYFGPGTRLTVT.

This clone was counted between two and nine times. J is TRBJ1-4 and V is TRBV10-1; D remains ambiguous. Trimming took 4 bases from V and 8 from J, leaving 11 bases between them. Germline V lookup: CDR1 WNHNN, CDR2 SYGVQD (reference sequence). This CDR3 spans 13 amino acids. The CDR3 DNA reads as TGCGCCAGCAGTGCAGTCGTCAACGAAAAACTGTTTTTT. Translating gives CASSAVVNEKLFF.

This clone has just one count. The V call is TRBV7-2, the J call TRBJ1-6; 7 nucleotides match TRBD1. Germline V gives CDR1 SGHTA, CDR2 FQGNSA. The CDR3 sequence is 15 residues long. Trimming took 2 bases from V and 6 from J; bases not matched to a gene: 4. As DNA, the CDR3 is TGTGCCAGCAGCTTAAAGACAGGGCTTAATTCACCCCTCCACTTT. Its translation: CASSLKTGLNSPLHF. The full variable domain, rest sourced from reference TRBV7-2 and TRBJ1-6, is GAGVSQSPSNKVTEKGKDVELRCDPISGHTALYWYRQSLGQGLEFLIYFQGNSAPDKSGLPSDRFSAERTGGSVSTLTIQRTQQEDSAVYLCASSLKTGLNSPLHFGNGTRLTVT.

The genes are TRBV4-2 and TRBJ1-2, with D perhaps matching TRBD1 (6 bases). The germline V gene has CDR1 LGHNA and CDR2 YNFKEQ. V was cut by 1 base and J by 7 bases, with 19 bases left in between. This CDR3 comprises 16 residues. The chain's CDR3 is CASSQVSLSGGGGYTF. CDR3 nucleotide sequence: TGTGCCAGCAGCCAAGTGTCTTTATCGGGAGGGGGTGGCTACACCTTC.

The rearrangement links TRBV18 to TRBJ2-7, with no clear D. V was pared by 3 bases and J by 3 bases, with 9 bases between. Germline V gene data show CDR1 as KGHSH and CDR2 as LQKENI. The length of the CDR3 is 13 residues. The CDR3 loop reads CASSPSYGYEQYF. The CDR3 DNA sequence: TGTGCCAGCTCACCCTCGTACGGCTACGAGCAGTACTTC. The full variable domain, completed using reference TRBV18 and TRBJ2-7, is NAGVMQNPRHLVRRRGQEARLRCSPMKGHSHVYWYRQLPEEGLKFMVYLQKENIIDESGMPKERFSAEFPKEGPSILRIQQVVRGDSAAYFCASSPSYGYEQYFGPGTRLTVT.

This clone was detected only a few times. J is TRBJ1-6 and V is TRBV4-2, with a weak D call TRBD1 (5 bases). Germline CDR1 and CDR2: LGHNA and YNFKEQ. The germline V and J ends were trimmed by 4 bases and 7 bases, with 17 bases remaining between them. The CDR3 is 16 amino acids. The CDR3 reads CASSLDTGAPNSPLHF. The CDR3 DNA reads TGTGCCAGCAGCCTAGATACAGGCGCTCCAAATTCACCCCTCCACTTT.

The genes are TRBV5-1 and TRBJ1-1; 7 nucleotides match TRBD1. The ends lost 1 base at V and 6 bases at J; junction bases unmatched: 3. The CDR3 is 13 residues long. Germline V gene sequence: CDR1 SGHRS, CDR2 YFSETQ. DNA of the CDR3: TGCGCCAGCAGCTTGAACGACAGGGCTGAAGCTTTCTTT. This sequence encodes CASSLNDRAEAFF.

The chain is built from TRBV29-1 and TRBJ2-3, with 8 bases matching TRBD2. Germline CDR1 and CDR2: SQVTM and ANQGSEA. V dropped 1 base and J dropped 4; count of bases not matched to a gene: 4. The CDR3 consists of 14 residues. DNA of the CDR3: TGCAGCGTTGAAGCCCCAGCGGGGGCAGATACGCAGTATTTT. It specifies CSVEAPAGADTQYF.

The chain employs TRBV7-2 and TRBJ2-4, with TRBD2 as a possible D gene (5 bases). The CDR3 contains 12 residues. Germline assignment: CDR1 SGHTA and CDR2 FQGNSA. V dropped 5 bases and J dropped 14 bases, with 16 bases sitting between them. The CDR3 coding sequence is TGTGCCAGCAGCCCCCCAGGACTTAAAAAGTACTTC. Its protein product is CASSPPGLKKYF.

This chain links TRBV7-9 with TRBJ1-1; 7 bases fit TRBD1. The trim removed 1 base at V and 4 bases at J, leaving 6 bases unmatched. This CDR3 is 15 amino acids long. CDR1 and CDR2 from the germline V gene are SEHNR and FQNEAQ (reference sequence). The CDR3 is CASSLGISGGTEAFF. DNA of the CDR3: TGTGCCAGCAGCTTAGGAATTTCAGGGGGCACTGAAGCTTTCTTT.

The V call is TRBV14, the J call TRBJ1-1; perhaps TRBD1 as D (5 bases). Trimming pared 0 bases from V and 0 bases from J, leaving 20 bases between. The CDR3 runs to 19 residues. CDR1 is SGHDN, CDR2 FVKESK, per germline. DNA of the CDR3: TGTGCCAGCAGCCAAGAGTTCTTTCGGGTCGGGGGAATGAACACTGAAGCTTTCTTT. Protein product: CASSQEFFRVGGMNTEAFF.

J is TRBJ1-6 and V is TRBV5-1; no reliable D call. The CDR3 runs 13 residues. In germline, CDR1 is SGHRS, CDR2 YFSETQ. Trimming took 0 bases from V and 7 from J, leaving 5 bases between them. This CDR3 reads CASSLERNSPLHF. In DNA, the CDR3 is TGCGCCAGCAGCTTGGAACGGAATTCACCCCTCCACTTT.

This clone was counted a single time. This chain joins TRBV28 and TRBJ2-7, with D maybe TRBD1 (6 bases). Per germline, CDR1 MDHEN and CDR2 SYDVKM. The CDR3 covers 14 residues. Trimming shortened V by 5 bases and J by 0 bases, and 11 bases separated the two germline ends. CDR3 nucleotide sequence: TGTGCCAGCAGTCGAGCAGGGGACTCCTACGAGCAGTACTTC. It is translated as CASSRAGDSYEQYF.

This clone was observed a few times. The chain joins TRBV15 to TRBJ2-7, with D perhaps TRBD1 (5 bases). The CDR3 runs to 12 residues. V was cut by 3 bases and J by 6 bases, with 9 bases left in between. The germline gives CDR1 LNHNV, CDR2 YYDKDF (reference sequence). CDR3 loop: CATSRGRSEQYF. CDR3 bases: TGTGCCACCAGCAGGGGGCGGTCCGAGCAGTACTTC.